This TCR beta chain originates from a study of PD-1 blockade in classical Hodgkin lymphoma (TCRdb year 2020). A note on the overall study: Nivolumab dosing was 3 mg/kg intravenously every 2 weeks, continuing until either disease progression or unacceptable toxicity. The study used TCR beta sequencing and CyTOF to define a peripheral blood immune signature of response to PD-1 blockade in classical Hodgkin lymphoma. Broad study findings and their caveats: Baseline TCR diversity was reported to be lower in newly diagnosed patients than in healthy donors, and even lower in relapsed/refractory patients. CD4+ but not CD8+ TCR diversity rose significantly by C4D1 (p=0.0027 vs p=0.16), most apparent in complete responders (p=0.02). Lower diversity was observed in patients in whom nivolumab was started less than 1 year after ASCT, and these patients were excluded from later analyses so that confounding by immune reconstitution would be avoided. The study was limited to a single clinical trial cohort, and causes of repertoire differences, possibly disease activity or prior therapy, remained undefined. Trial patients achieving complete response had baseline diversity similar to newly diagnosed patients, whereas partial responders and progressors had significantly lower diversity.

This clone showed up just a few times. It has no known antigen specificity. No qualities accompany the bases; no much larger clone lies one base away. V and J are truncated by 1 base and 8 bases respectively, leaving an intervening sequence of 5 bases. The CDR3 runs 12 residues from the cysteine to the phenylalanine. Only CDR3 DNA remains: 36 bases, in frame from the first base. The germline V gene gives CDR1 as KGHSH and CDR2 as LQKENI. The time point label, read with the paper, signifies: cycle 2 day 1 (C2D1) of nivolumab. Every trial patient had relapsed following autologous stem cell transplantation, and prior brentuximab vedotin exposure was what differed among cohorts A, B and C. A total of roughly 57 patients with relapsed/refractory classical Hodgkin lymphoma made up the trial cohort, and each patient's best overall response was complete response, partial response or progressive disease. Trial patients were treated with single-agent nivolumab in the multi-cohort phase II CheckMate 205 trial. An independent review committee assessed best overall response by applying the 2007 International Working Group response criteria. Trial PBMCs were obtained immediately prior to nivolumab initiation (C1D1) and on therapy at cycle 2 day 1 and cycle 4 day 1. Peripheral blood was collected in 8 mL Vacutainer Cell Preparation Tubes, from which PBMCs were isolated by centrifugation and then cryopreserved.

The Qiagen DNeasy kit was used to extract genomic DNA from unsorted PBMCs and from the negatively selected CD4+ and CD8+ fractions. Using primers that anneal to V and J segments, immunoSEQ multiplex PCR amplified the TCR beta CDR3 regions. A synthetic immune receptor repertoire was used to minimize amplification bias, and remaining bias was computationally removed after sequencing. In the authors' own workflow: Custom Python scripts were used to quantify repertoire diversity as the Shannon entropy index. Unsorted, CD4+ and CD8+ repertoires were analyzed separately, except for combined analyses in which CD4+ and CD8+ sequences were merged in silico. A clone was considered expanded if an increase in frequency of at least 2-fold after treatment relative to C1D1 was found, and a pseudocount of 0.5 was applied to clones undetected at baseline. Singleton clones were defined as clones with 0 or 1 copy at C1D1, and non-singleton clones were defined as clones with 2 or more copies. By matching protein sequences in sorted samples from the same patient, clones expanded in unsorted samples were annotated as CD4+, CD8+ or unknown. Wilcoxon tests were applied to paired samples to test diversity changes from C1D1 to C4D1. What TCRdb holds here is the immuneACCESS table cut down to in-frame rearrangements. Part of the clones is not present; checked against another copy, under half of the missing clones reflect an unresolved V gene, and the others are unexplained. The V and J calls and clone size are taken from that table; D and trimming were inferred from the DNA. This sample is represented by over 20,000 clones; roughly 75% of them were singletons. The leading ten clones occupy roughly a quarter of the sample.

This clonotype was sampled from a human donor with classical Hodgkin lymphoma. Source: peripheral blood mononuclear cells (PBMCs), taken before the second cycle of nivolumab. The chain is encoded by TRBV18 joined to TRBJ1-4, with the D gene not clear enough to name. The CDR3: CASSPQGEKLFF. In nucleotides, the sequence is TGTGCCAGCTCACCACAAGGGGAAAAACTGTTTTTT. Extended through the reference TRBV18 and TRBJ1-4 proteins, this CDR3 yields the full variable domain: NAGVMQNPRHLVRRRGQEARLRCSPMKGHSHVYWYRQLPEEGLKFMVYLQKENIIDESGMPKERFSAEFPKEGPSILRIQQVVRGDSAAYFCASSPQGEKLFFGSGTQLSVL.